Below, one T cell receptor beta chain is given with its context. Per the authors' pipeline: Between about 23,224 and 700,000 TCRs appeared in each sample, and the median stood at 95,638. MiXCR was run by TCRdb on the RACE reads, yielding one entry per CDR3 protein. These V and J calls rely on TCRdb rather than the paper's analysis. The table shows approximately 60,000 distinct CDR3 sequences, with approximately 10% occurring only once. These data originate in a study of human T cells and chemical hapten exposure. Study as a whole: Weekly scalp doses of diphenylcyclopropenone were given to patients during the roughly 25-week study. How much TCR each sample yielded varied, mostly because pooled library volumes differed slightly.

Stated time point: patch test 3, about 24 weeks after DPC sensitization. The treatment was: therapeutic diphenylcyclopropenone sensitization with weekly scalp DPC. Every patch test was put on after a blood sample was taken. V shed 5 bases and J shed 3 bases, with 28 bases lying between them. Germline values: CDR1 DFQATT, CDR2 SNEGSKA (reference sequence). This CDR3 region has 18 residues. This TCR was recovered from a woman in her thirties with alopecia areata. Some clones in this sample may be carry-over from other donors' samples. This sample comprised whole blood, obtained in connection with sensitization to the hapten diphenylcyclopropenone (DPC). The gene calls are TRBV20-1 and TRBJ1-1, with a weak D call TRBD1 (6 bases). The CDR3 loop is CSAYQTRGFVSGDTEAFF. In nucleotides, the CDR3 is TGCAGTGCTTACCAAACCAGGGGTTTTGTCTCCGGGGACACTGAAGCTTTCTTT.